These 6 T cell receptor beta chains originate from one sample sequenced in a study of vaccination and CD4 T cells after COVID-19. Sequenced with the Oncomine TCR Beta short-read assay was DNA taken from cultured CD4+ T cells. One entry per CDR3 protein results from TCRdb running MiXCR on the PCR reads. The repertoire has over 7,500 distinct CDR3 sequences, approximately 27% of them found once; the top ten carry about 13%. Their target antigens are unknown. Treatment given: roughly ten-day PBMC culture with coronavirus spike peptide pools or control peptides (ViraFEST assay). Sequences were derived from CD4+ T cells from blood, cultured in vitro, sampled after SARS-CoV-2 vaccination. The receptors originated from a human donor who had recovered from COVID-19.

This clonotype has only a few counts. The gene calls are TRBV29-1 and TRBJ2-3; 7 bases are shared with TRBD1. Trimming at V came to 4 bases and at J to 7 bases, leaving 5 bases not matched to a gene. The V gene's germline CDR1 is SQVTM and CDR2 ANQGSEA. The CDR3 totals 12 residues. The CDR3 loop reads CSVGKTGHTQYF. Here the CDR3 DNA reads TGCAGCGTTGGAAAGACAGGGCATACGCAGTATTTT.

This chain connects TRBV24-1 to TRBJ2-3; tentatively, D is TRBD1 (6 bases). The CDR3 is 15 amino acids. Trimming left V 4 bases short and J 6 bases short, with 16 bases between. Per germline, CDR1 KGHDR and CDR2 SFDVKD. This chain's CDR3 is CATSERGTYKDTQYF. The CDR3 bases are TGTGCCACCAGTGAGAGGGGGACCTATAAGGATACGCAGTATTTT.

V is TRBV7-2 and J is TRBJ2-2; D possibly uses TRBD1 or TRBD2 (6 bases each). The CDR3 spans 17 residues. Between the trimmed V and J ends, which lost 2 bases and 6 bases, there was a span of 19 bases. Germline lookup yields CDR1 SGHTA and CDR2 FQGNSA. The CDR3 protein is CASSLSGSLGGAGELFF. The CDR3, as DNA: TGTGCCAGCAGCTTAAGTGGGTCCTTGGGGGGCGCCGGGGAGCTGTTTTTT. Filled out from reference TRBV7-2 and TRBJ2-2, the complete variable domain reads GAGVSQSPSNKVTEKGKDVELRCDPISGHTALYWYRQSLGQGLEFLIYFQGNSAPDKSGLPSDRFSAERTGGSVSTLTIQRTQQEDSAVYLCASSLSGSLGGAGELFFGEGSRLTVL.

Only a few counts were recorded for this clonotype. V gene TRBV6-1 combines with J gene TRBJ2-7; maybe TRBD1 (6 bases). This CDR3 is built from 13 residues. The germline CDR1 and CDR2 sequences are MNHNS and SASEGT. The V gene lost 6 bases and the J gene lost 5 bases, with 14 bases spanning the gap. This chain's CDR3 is CASRLQGPHEQYF. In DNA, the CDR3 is TGTGCCAGCAGACTACAGGGTCCCCACGAGCAGTACTTC.

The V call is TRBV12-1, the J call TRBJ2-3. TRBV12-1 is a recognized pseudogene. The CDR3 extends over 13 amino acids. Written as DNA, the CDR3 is TGTGCCAGCAGCTTTGACGGCACAGATACGCAGTATTTT. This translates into CASSFDGTDTQYF.

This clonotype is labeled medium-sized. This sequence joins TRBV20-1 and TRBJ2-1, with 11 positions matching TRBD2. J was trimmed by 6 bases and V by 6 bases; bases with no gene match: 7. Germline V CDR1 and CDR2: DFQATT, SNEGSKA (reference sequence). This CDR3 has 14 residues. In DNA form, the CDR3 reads TGCAGTGCCTCTAGCGGGAGGCTGGCCAATGAGCAGTTCTTC. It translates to CSASSGRLANEQFF.